What follows is one T cell receptor (beta chain) and its context. Its antigen remains unknown. MiXCR, applied by TCRdb to the 5' RACE reads, yields one record per CDR3 protein. The sample includes about 290,000 distinct CDR3 sequences, roughly 15% seen only once; the top ten take around a fifth. This entry belongs to a study of T-cell memory formation after mild COVID-19. Study results and limitations: CD4+ bias marked clones expanding day 15 to 37, unlike balanced contracting clones. Some responding clones appeared in pre-infection memory, suggesting cross-reactive memory joined.

The V gene's germline CDR1 is SGDLS and CDR2 YYNGEE. CDR3 length: 16 amino acids. The V gene lost 4 bases and the J gene lost 9 bases, with 23 bases spanning the gap. This chain joins TRBV9 and TRBJ2-1; either TRBD1 or TRBD2 may supply D (5 bases each). This receptor was identified in a man younger than 35 who had mild COVID-19 (a few samples of this study predate the infection). Cell type and time point are not known. Specimen: PBMCs or a T cell subset sorted from them (not recorded which). The CDR3 loop is CASSPQTGTVQGEQFF. As DNA, the CDR3 is TGTGCCAGCAGCCCCCAAACCGGGACGGTACAAGGTGAGCAGTTCTTC.